The subject of this entry is one T cell receptor beta chain. Its matching antigen is unknown. The libraries were made with immunoSEQ version 4 in survey mode. TCRdb's copy holds only in-frame clones and misses some; the assay was immunoSEQ multiplex PCR. Of 40,000 to 55,000 clones in the sample, around 90% were seen once. The sample is drawn from a study of persistence of HIV-infected CD4 T cells. Trimming removed 6 bases from V and 2 bases from J, with 11 bases in between. Germline V CDR1 and CDR2: SGHRS, YFSETQ. CDR3 length: 13 amino acids. Cells were stimulated nonspecifically with anti-CD3/anti-CD28 magnetic beads. Responding CD4+ T cells were sorted by upregulation of both CD40 ligand and CD69.

The chain links TRBV5-1 to TRBJ2-5, with a weak D call TRBD1 (5 bases). The sample consisted of CD4+ T cells sorted from PBMCs after approximately 19-hour stimulation, taken from a patient who received antiretroviral therapy. The clonotype was recovered from an adult woman with HIV who was CMV-seropositive. The CDR3 DNA reads TGCGCCAGCAAATTGACAGAGCAAGAGACCCAGTACTTC. Its translation: CASKLTEQETQYF.